This T cell receptor (beta chain) was observed in a study of blood T cell repertoires in COVID-19. About the study: Collection of acute and convalescent COVID-19 samples took place in the United States, Italy and Spain. T cells, B-cell-depleted T cells, or PBMCs supplied cDNA or gDNA.

Those who participated ranged in age from 18 to 89 years and resided in roughly 26 US areas. The CDR3 is made up of 16 amino acids. V dropped 1 base and J dropped 4; count of bases not matched to a gene: 2. Germline CDR1 and CDR2: MNHEY and SMNVEV (reference sequence). This clone was counted a few times. TCRdb's table, derived via immunoSEQ multiplex PCR, lists solely in-frame clones and lacks some. This sample has 150,000 to 200,000 clones, with 75% to 90% found just once. Sample: PBMCs or T cells enriched from blood (not recorded which). This chain uses TRBV27 with TRBJ2-2; 11 bases align to TRBD2. The source is a woman in her fifties or sixties who had recovered from COVID-19. The CDR3 here is CASSLYGTSGTGELFF. The CDR3 DNA reads TGTGCCAGCAGTTTATATGGGACTAGCGGCACCGGGGAGCTGTTTTTT.